What follows are 25 T cell receptor beta chains derived from one specimen sequenced in a study of blood T cell repertoires in COVID-19. Repertoires were generated with immunoSEQ multiplex PCR, while TCRdb's copy carries only in-frame clones and drops some. This table has about 670,000 clones, about 87% appearing once. Sequencing was performed on peripheral blood. Source of these receptors: a woman between 18 and 30 years old with acute or convalescent COVID-19.

The rearrangement uses TRBV30 and TRBJ1-2; TRBD1 might be the D (6 bases). Trimming removed 0 bases from V and 4 bases from J, with 21 bases in between. The germline gives CDR1 GTSNPN, CDR2 SVGIG (reference sequence). The length of the CDR3 is 17 residues. The CDR3, as DNA: TGTGCCTGGAGTGTACGTTCCTTGGTCAGGGGAAGCTATGGCTACACCTTC. Translation gives CAWSVRSLVRGSYGYTF.

The J gene is TRBJ2-7, the V gene TRBV10-3; D ambiguous. V shed 5 bases and J shed 0 bases, with 14 bases lying between them. Germline assignment: CDR1 ENHRY and CDR2 SYGVKD. The CDR3 is made up of 15 amino acids. CDR3 loop: CAISSTSAPSYEQYF. In nucleotides, the CDR3 is TGTGCCATCAGTTCGACTTCCGCACCCTCCTACGAGCAGTACTTC.

The rearrangement uses TRBV29-1 and TRBJ1-2; no reliable D call. The CDR3 has 14 residues. Germline V CDR1 and CDR2: SQVTM, ANQGSEA. V was cut by 4 bases and J by 4 bases, with 16 bases left in between. The CDR3 region is CSVVAGGGSYGYTF. CDR3 coding DNA: TGCAGCGTTGTGGCAGGAGGTGGCAGCTATGGCTACACCTTC.

The genes are TRBV3-1 (or the pseudogene TRBV3-2) and TRBJ1-6, with 11 bases aligning to TRBD1. The ends lost 1 base at V and 3 bases at J; junction bases unmatched: 5. This CDR3 is 18 amino acids long. CDR1 and CDR2 (germline): LGHDT, YNNKEL (reference sequence). CDR3 sequence (DNA): TGTGCCAGCAGCCAAGGGGGACAGGGGGGTAGCTATAATTCACCCCTCCACTTT. It is translated as CASSQGGQGGSYNSPLHF.

This clone was recorded once. The chain couples TRBV13 to TRBJ2-3; a possible D gene is TRBD2 (5 bases). The CDR3 has 13 residues. V dropped 0 bases and J dropped 12 bases, with 13 bases sitting between them. Per the germline V gene, CDR1 is PRHDT and CDR2 is FYEKMQ (reference sequence). CDR3 in amino acids: CASSLGSPEGQYF. CDR3 bases: TGTGCCAGCAGCTTAGGGTCCCCCGAGGGCCAGTATTTT.

This chain uses TRBV5-1 with TRBJ1-2; 8 bases match TRBD1. CDR1 SGHRS and CDR2 YFSETQ come from the germline V gene. The CDR3 consists of 14 residues. Trimming removed 0 bases from V and 6 bases from J; junction bases left unmatched: 4. CDR3 in DNA: TGCGCCAGCAGCTTGGAACAGGGGGTCGATGGCTACACCTTC. Residues: CASSLEQGVDGYTF.

The rearrangement joins TRBV9 to TRBJ2-1, with 7 bases aligning to TRBD2. Germline lookup yields CDR1 SGDLS and CDR2 YYNGEE. J lost 8 bases, V lost 0 bases, and 14 bases had no gene match. The length of the CDR3 is 17 residues. The CDR3, as DNA: TGTGCCAGCAGCGTAGGGGCTAGCGGACGATCTCTCCATGAGCAGTTCTTC. It encodes CASSVGASGRSLHEQFF.

This clone was recorded only once. In DNA form, the CDR3 reads TGTGCCACCAGTGAAGGGCAGGGAAAGGACACTGAAGCTTTCTTT. The encoded protein is CATSEGQGKDTEAFF. The chain is built from TRBV24-1 and TRBJ1-1; TRBD1 is a possible D gene (5 bases). Germline CDR1 KGHDR, CDR2 SFDVKD. Deletions cut 4 bases from V and 3 bases from J, with 14 bases between. The CDR3 runs 15 residues.

V usage is TRBV7-8 and J usage is TRBJ1-3, with TRBD1 matching over 7 bases. V shed 2 bases and J 0 bases; nucleotides not matched to a gene: 7. CDR1 is SGHVS and CDR2 is FQNEAQ in the germline V gene. This CDR3 is 17 amino acids long. CDR3 sequence reads: CASSLFGGQYSGNTIYF. Written as DNA, the CDR3 is TGTGCCAGCAGCTTATTTGGGGGACAGTACTCTGGAAACACCATATATTTT.

This chain uses TRBV11-2 with TRBJ1-2; D not resolved. The CDR3 runs 16 residues. Per germline, CDR1 SGHAT and CDR2 FQNNGV. The V end lost 0 bases, the J end lost 4 bases, and 15 bases lay between the germline ends. Here the CDR3 reads CASSLDRGGQRYGYTF. As DNA, the CDR3 is TGTGCCAGCAGCTTAGATCGCGGAGGCCAACGCTATGGCTACACCTTC.

As for this clone: Other DNA sequences from this sample encode an identical CDR3 as well. This rearrangement joins TRBV7-2 to TRBJ1-5, with 10 bases aligning to TRBD1. CDR1 SGHTA and CDR2 FQGNSA come from the germline V gene. The ends lost 2 bases at V and 6 bases at J; junction bases unmatched: 1. This CDR3 has 14 amino acids. The CDR3 sequence is CASSLRQGAQPQHF. Written as DNA, the CDR3 is TGTGCCAGCAGCTTACGACAGGGGGCTCAGCCCCAGCATTTT.

The rearrangement joins TRBV30 to TRBJ2-3, with 8 bases matching TRBD2. This CDR3 region has 15 residues. J lost 0 bases, V lost 8 bases, and 10 bases had no gene match. The germline gives CDR1 GTSNPN, CDR2 SVGIG (reference sequence). This chain's CDR3 is CALTAGGYSTDTQYF. CDR3 DNA sequence: TGTGCCCTCACGGCGGGGGGTTATAGCACAGATACGCAGTATTTT.

V and J are TRBV7-9 and TRBJ1-4, with a weak D call TRBD1 (6 bases). CDR3 length: 17 residues. V was shortened by 5 bases and J by 0 bases, with 16 bases between the two germline ends. Germline V gene data show CDR1 as SEHNR and CDR2 as FQNEAQ (reference sequence). The CDR3 here is CASSPTGQTATNEKLFF. As DNA, the CDR3 is TGTGCCAGCAGCCCAACTGGACAGACCGCAACTAATGAAAAACTGTTTTTT.

The J gene is TRBJ1-2, the V gene TRBV14; 9 nucleotides align to TRBD1. Trimming at V came to 1 base and at J to 1 base, leaving 1 base not matched to a gene. CDR1 SGHDN and CDR2 FVKESK come from the germline V gene. The CDR3 extends over 15 amino acids. The CDR3 protein is CASSQGQGGNYGYTF. The CDR3 region has the DNA TGTGCCAGCAGCCAAGGACAGGGGGGTAACTATGGCTACACCTTC.

This clone appeared a single time. The chain joins TRBV5-6 to TRBJ2-1; possible D gene TRBD1, 6 bases. Trimming took off 4 bases at V and 0 bases at J, with 14 bases between the two ends. Germline-derived CDR1 and CDR2 are SGHDT and YYEEEE. The CDR3 is 16 residues long. CDR3 sequence (DNA): TGTGCCAGCAGCGAGACTACAGGGAGCTCCTACAATGAGCAGTTCTTC. This codes for CASSETTGSSYNEQFF.

CDR3 protein: CATSGGYSNQPQHF. In nucleotides, the CDR3 is TGTGCCACCAGTGGCGGCTATAGCAATCAGCCCCAGCATTTT. The V gene is TRBV24-1, the J gene TRBJ1-5, with unresolved D. Germline CDR1 reads KGHDR; CDR2 reads SFDVKD. The V end lost 5 bases, the J end lost 0 bases, and 7 bases lay between the germline ends. CDR3 length equals 14 residues.

The chain combines TRBV6-4 with TRBJ2-3; 12 bases map to TRBD2. The CDR3 spans 13 residues. CDR1 and CDR2 (germline): MRHNA, SNTAGT. CDR3 region: CAPLAGGKDTQYF. As DNA, the CDR3 is TGTGCTCCACTAGCGGGGGGAAAAGATACGCAGTATTTT.

The chain is built from TRBV6-5 and TRBJ2-5; TRBD2 might be the D (7 bases). V was clipped by 7 bases and J by 0 bases, with 15 bases between them. From germline, CDR1 is MNHEY and CDR2 SVGAGI. The CDR3 has 15 amino acids. The CDR3 spells CASMGAGANQETQYF. CDR3 DNA: TGTGCCAGCATGGGGGCGGGGGCTAACCAAGAGACCCAGTACTTC.

Points on this clone: The same CDR3 is also encoded by other DNA sequences in this sample. The chain joins TRBV12-3 or TRBV12-4 to TRBJ1-1, with unresolved D. CDR3 length: 11 residues. Trimming shortened V by 6 bases and J by 2 bases, and 4 bases separated the two germline ends. CDR3 nucleotide sequence: TGTGCCAGCAGCTTTAACACTGAAGCTTTCTTT. Encoded protein: CASSFNTEAFF.

Comment on this clone: Other DNA sequences from this sample encode an identical CDR3 as well. The genes are TRBV24-1 and TRBJ1-1; TRBD1 aligns across 8 bases. Germline V gene data show CDR1 as KGHDR and CDR2 as SFDVKD. Trimming at V came to 3 bases and at J to 3 bases, leaving 5 bases not matched to a gene. The CDR3 extends over 15 amino acids. As DNA, the CDR3 is TGTGCCACCAGTGATAGTACAGGGGGAGACACTGAAGCTTTCTTT. Translation gives CATSDSTGGDTEAFF.

V and J are TRBV5-1 and TRBJ2-7; TRBD1 matches at 9 bases. The CDR3 has 14 residues. V was clipped by 4 bases and J by 3 bases; unmatched bases: 5. Germline CDR1 is SGHRS and CDR2 is YFSETQ. The CDR3 protein is CASSQRTGDYEQYF. The CDR3 coding sequence is TGCGCCAGCAGCCAACGGACAGGGGACTACGAGCAGTACTTC.

CDR3 DNA sequence: TGTGCCAGCAGCCAAGATCTAGCTAGCATCTCAGATGAGCAGTTCTTC. This translates into CASSQDLASISDEQFF. V and J are TRBV3-1 (or the pseudogene TRBV3-2) and TRBJ2-1; the D gene is possibly TRBD2 (5 bases). Germline V gene sequence: CDR1 LGHDT, CDR2 YNNKEL (reference sequence). Trimming pared 0 bases from V and 8 bases from J, leaving 17 bases between. The CDR3 length is 16 residues.

The CDR3 bases are TGTGCCAGCAGCCCGCCCAGCCTAGCGGGGGGGTACGAGCAGTACTTC. The encoded protein is CASSPPSLAGGYEQYF. V gene TRBV27 combines with J gene TRBJ2-7, with 12 bases that match TRBD2. The germline gives CDR1 MNHEY, CDR2 SMNVEV (reference sequence). Trimming removed 6 bases from V and 4 bases from J; junction bases left unmatched: 10. This CDR3 is 16 amino acids long.

This chain links TRBV7-9 with TRBJ1-1; TRBD1 is a possible D gene (6 bases). CDR1 and CDR2 (germline): SEHNR, FQNEAQ (reference sequence). This CDR3 is 16 amino acids long. V gave up 5 bases and J gave up 4 bases, with 20 bases separating them. DNA for the CDR3: TGTGCCAGCAGCACTCCCCCCCCGACAGGTGTCACTGAAGCTTTCTTT. It codes for CASSTPPPTGVTEAFF.

The rearrangement uses TRBV5-1 and TRBJ1-2; TRBD1 aligns across 9 bases. Looked up from germline, CDR1 is SGHRS and CDR2 is YFSETQ. The junction had 7 bases not matched to a gene; V was cut back by 3 bases and J by 4 bases. CDR3 length equals 15 residues. The CDR3 DNA reads TGCGCCAGCAGCTCGAGGGACAGGGTCGGCTATGGCTACACCTTC. Its translation is CASSSRDRVGYGYTF.